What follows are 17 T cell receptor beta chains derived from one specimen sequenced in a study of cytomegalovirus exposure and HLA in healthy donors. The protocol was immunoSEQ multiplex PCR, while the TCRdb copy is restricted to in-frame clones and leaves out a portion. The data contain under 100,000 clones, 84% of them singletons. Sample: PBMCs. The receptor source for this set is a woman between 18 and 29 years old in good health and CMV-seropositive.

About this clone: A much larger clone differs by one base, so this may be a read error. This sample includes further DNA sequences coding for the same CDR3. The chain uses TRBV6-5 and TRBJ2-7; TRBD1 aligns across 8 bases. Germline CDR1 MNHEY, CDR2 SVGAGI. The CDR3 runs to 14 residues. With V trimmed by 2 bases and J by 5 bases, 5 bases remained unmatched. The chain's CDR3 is CASSYERQGHEQYF. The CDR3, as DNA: TGTGCCAGCAGTTACGAGCGACAGGGGCACGAGCAGTACTTC.

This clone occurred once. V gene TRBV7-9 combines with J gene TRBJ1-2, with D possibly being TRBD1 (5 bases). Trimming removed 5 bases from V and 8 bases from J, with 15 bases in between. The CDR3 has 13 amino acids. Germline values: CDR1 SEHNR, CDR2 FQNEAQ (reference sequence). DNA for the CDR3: TGTGCCAGCAGCGACACAGGAGTAGAAGGCTACACCTTC. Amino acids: CASSDTGVEGYTF.

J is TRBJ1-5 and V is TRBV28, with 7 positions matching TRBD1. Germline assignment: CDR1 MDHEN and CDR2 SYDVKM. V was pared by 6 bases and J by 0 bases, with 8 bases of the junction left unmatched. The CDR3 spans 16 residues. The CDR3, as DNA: TGTGCCAGCAGAGACGGGAACAGGGGTAGCAATCAGCCCCAGCATTTT. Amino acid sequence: CASRDGNRGSNQPQHF.

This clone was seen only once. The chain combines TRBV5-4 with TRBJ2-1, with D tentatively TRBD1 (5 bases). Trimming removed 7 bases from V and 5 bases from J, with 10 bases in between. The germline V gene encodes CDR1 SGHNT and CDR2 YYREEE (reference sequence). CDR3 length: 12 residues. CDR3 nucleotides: TGTGCCAGCCACCTGGGGCACAATGAGCAGTTCTTC. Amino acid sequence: CASHLGHNEQFF.

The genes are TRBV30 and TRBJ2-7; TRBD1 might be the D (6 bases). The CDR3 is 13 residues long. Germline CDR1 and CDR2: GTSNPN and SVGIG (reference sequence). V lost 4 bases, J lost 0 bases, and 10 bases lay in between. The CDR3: CAWTQGSSYEQYF. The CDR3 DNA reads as TGTGCCTGGACCCAGGGGAGCTCCTACGAGCAGTACTTC.

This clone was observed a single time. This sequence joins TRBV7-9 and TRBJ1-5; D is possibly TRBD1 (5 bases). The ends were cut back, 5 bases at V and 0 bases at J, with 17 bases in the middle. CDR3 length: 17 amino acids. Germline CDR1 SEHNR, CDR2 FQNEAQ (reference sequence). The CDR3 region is CASSLSGGPLSNQPQHF. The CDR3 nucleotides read TGTGCCAGCAGCCTCTCCGGGGGTCCCCTTAGCAATCAGCCCCAGCATTTT.

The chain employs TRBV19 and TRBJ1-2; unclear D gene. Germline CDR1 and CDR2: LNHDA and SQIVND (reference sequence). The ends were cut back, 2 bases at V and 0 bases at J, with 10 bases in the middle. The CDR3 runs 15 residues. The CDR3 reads CASSIWSPTNYGYTF. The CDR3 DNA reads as TGTGCCAGTAGTATATGGAGCCCTACTAACTATGGCTACACCTTC.

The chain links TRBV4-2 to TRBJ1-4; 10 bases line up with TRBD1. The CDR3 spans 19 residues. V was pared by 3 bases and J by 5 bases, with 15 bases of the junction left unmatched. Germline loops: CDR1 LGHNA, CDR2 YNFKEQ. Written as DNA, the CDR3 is TGTGCCAGCAGCCAGCCCGGCGGGACAGGGGAATTCATAAATGAAAAACTGTTTTTT. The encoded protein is CASSQPGGTGEFINEKLFF.

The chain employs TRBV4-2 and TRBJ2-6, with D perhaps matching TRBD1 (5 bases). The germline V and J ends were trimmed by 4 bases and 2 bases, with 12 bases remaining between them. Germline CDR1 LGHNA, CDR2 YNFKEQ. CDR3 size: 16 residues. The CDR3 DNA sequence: TGTGCCAGCAGCCCCGAGCAGGGAACTGGGGCCAACGTCCTGACTTTC. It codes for CASSPEQGTGANVLTF.

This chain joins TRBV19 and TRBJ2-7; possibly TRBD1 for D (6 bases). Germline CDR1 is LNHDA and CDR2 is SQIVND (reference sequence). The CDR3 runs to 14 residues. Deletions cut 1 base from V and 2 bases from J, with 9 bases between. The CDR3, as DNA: TGTGCCAGTAGTATAGGGACAGAAGCCTACGAGCAGTACTTC. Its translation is CASSIGTEAYEQYF.

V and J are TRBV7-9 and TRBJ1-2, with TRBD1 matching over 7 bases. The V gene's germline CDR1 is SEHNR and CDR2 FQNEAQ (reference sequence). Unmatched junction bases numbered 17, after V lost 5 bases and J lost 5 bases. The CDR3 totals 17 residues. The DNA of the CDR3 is TGTGCCAGCAGCCCCTACAGGGGCTACTACCGCGGGTATGGCTACACCTTC. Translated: CASSPYRGYYRGYGYTF.

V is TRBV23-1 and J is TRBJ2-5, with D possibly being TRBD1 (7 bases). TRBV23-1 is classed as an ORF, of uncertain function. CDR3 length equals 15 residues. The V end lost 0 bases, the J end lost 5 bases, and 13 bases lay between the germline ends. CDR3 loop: CASSQSKEGAETQYF. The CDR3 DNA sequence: TGCGCCAGCAGTCAATCTAAGGAGGGGGCCGAGACCCAGTACTTC.

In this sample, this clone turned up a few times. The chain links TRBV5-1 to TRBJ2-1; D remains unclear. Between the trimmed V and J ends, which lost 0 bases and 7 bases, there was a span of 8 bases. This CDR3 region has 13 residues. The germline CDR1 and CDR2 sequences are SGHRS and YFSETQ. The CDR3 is CASSLAVQNEQFF. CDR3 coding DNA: TGCGCCAGCAGCTTGGCGGTTCAAAATGAGCAGTTCTTC.

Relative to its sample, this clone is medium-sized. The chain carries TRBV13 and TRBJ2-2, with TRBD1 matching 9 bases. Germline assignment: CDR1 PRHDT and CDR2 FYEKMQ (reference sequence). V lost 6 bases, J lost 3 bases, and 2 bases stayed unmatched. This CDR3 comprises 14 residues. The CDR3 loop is CASRDRGDTGELFF. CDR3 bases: TGTGCCAGCAGGGACAGGGGAGACACCGGGGAGCTGTTTTTT.

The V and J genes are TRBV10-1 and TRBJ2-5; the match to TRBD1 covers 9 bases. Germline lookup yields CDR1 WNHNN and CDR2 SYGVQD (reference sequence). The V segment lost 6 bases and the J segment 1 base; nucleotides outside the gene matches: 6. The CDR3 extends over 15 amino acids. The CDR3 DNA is TGCGCCAGCAGCCCCGGGACAGGGAGCCAAGAGACCCAGTACTTC. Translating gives CASSPGTGSQETQYF.

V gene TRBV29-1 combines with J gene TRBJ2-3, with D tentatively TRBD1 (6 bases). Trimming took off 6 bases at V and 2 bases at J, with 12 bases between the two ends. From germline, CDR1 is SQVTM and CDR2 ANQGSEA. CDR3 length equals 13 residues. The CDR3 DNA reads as TGCAGCGTAGACAGGCCCCCCACAGATACGCAGTATTTT. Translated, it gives CSVDRPPTDTQYF.

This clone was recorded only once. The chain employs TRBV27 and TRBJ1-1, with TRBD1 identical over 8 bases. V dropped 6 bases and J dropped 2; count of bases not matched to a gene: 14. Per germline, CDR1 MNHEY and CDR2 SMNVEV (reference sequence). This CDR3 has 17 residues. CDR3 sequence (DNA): TGTGCCAGCAGCCATCAGGGGGCGCACGGCTCCAACACTGAAGCTTTCTTT. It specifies CASSHQGAHGSNTEAFF.